A single sample gave rise to the 26 T cell receptor beta chains below, sequenced in a study of vaccination effects on CD4 cells after COVID-19. Profiled with immunoSEQ multiplex PCR; TCRdb holds only in-frame clones, not every one. The sample includes 30,000 to 40,000 clones, about four fifths of them seen just once. Between days 10 and 11 of culture, CD4+ T cells were separated out. The antigens of these receptors remain unknown. The input for sequencing was CD4+ T cells from PBMCs cultured without peptide, taken before COVID-19 vaccination. The receptors come from a human donor who received a COVID-19 vaccine.

The rearrangement links TRBV6-5 to TRBJ1-2, with 10 bases that match TRBD1. The germline V gene encodes CDR1 MNHEY and CDR2 SVGAGI. The V and J ends lost 4 bases and 8 bases, in that order; junction bases with no gene match: 10. The CDR3 has 15 residues. CDR3 bases: TGTGCCAGCAGTTGGACAGGGGGTATTCGAATGGGCTACACCTTC. Translating gives CASSWTGGIRMGYTF.

This clone was picked up one time. The CDR3 reads CASSMVVSGEAFF. In nucleotides, the CDR3 is TGTGCCAGTAGTATGGTTGTGTCAGGGGAAGCTTTCTTT. The V and J genes are TRBV19 and TRBJ1-1, with D possibly matching TRBD1 (5 bases). The CDR3 length is 13 residues. The germline V gene encodes CDR1 LNHDA and CDR2 SQIVND (reference sequence). The germline V and J ends were trimmed by 3 bases and 8 bases, with 13 bases remaining between them.

This rearrangement joins TRBV7-2 to TRBJ2-5, with D hard to call. The germline CDR1 and CDR2 sequences are SGHTA and FQGNSA. Trimming cost V 4 bases and J 5 bases, with 14 bases left between them. The CDR3 loop spans 14 amino acids. The CDR3: CASSSFAPMETQYF. In nucleotides, the CDR3 is TGTGCCAGCAGCTCCTTCGCCCCTATGGAGACCCAGTACTTC.

The rearrangement joins TRBV15 to TRBJ1-2, with a tentative D call TRBD1 (5 bases). Per germline, CDR1 LNHNV and CDR2 YYDKDF (reference sequence). The V end lost 3 bases, the J end lost 8 bases, and 19 bases lay between the germline ends. CDR3 length: 15 residues. DNA of the CDR3: TGTGCCACCAGCAGGGGGGGTGAGGCCCCTATGGGCTACACCTTC. Protein product: CATSRGGEAPMGYTF.

This rearrangement joins TRBV2 to TRBJ2-1; D is undetermined. Trimming stripped 4 bases from V and 3 bases from J, with 7 bases between. CDR1 is SNHLY and CDR2 is FYNNEI in the germline V gene. The CDR3 has 13 residues. The chain's CDR3 is CASSAGIYNEQFF. CDR3 coding DNA: TGTGCCAGCAGTGCTGGCATCTACAATGAGCAGTTCTTC.

The chain is built from TRBV3-1 (or the pseudogene TRBV3-2) and TRBJ2-3, with TRBD2 matching 10 bases. This CDR3 has 15 residues. J was trimmed by 7 bases and V by 3 bases; bases with no gene match: 7. Germline-derived CDR1 and CDR2 are LGHDT and YNNKEL (reference sequence). The CDR3 sequence: CASSQRLAGTYTQYF. The CDR3 DNA reads as TGTGCCAGCAGCCAGCGACTAGCGGGTACCTATACGCAGTATTTT.

The gene calls are TRBV28 and TRBJ1-3; a possible D gene is TRBD1 (6 bases). The CDR3 sequence is 13 residues long. Germline V gene data show CDR1 as MDHEN and CDR2 as SYDVKM. Trimming took off 6 bases at V and 4 bases at J, with 10 bases between the two ends. CDR3 nucleotides: TGTGCCAGCAGCCCCGGACAGGGAAACACCATATATTTT. Encoded protein: CASSPGQGNTIYF.

The chain has TRBV10-3 and TRBJ1-2, with TRBD1 matching over 11 bases. The CDR3 length is 17 residues. Trimming at V came to 0 bases and at J to 0 bases, leaving 3 bases not matched to a gene. From germline, CDR1 is ENHRY and CDR2 SYGVKD. The CDR3: CAISESGQGVSNYGYTF. CDR3 in DNA: TGTGCCATCAGTGAGTCGGGACAGGGGGTATCTAACTATGGCTACACCTTC.

This clone was detected only a few times. The CDR3 DNA sequence: TGTGCGGCAGCGAATAACTATGGCTACACCTTC. This gives the protein CAAANNYGYTF. J is TRBJ1-2 and V is TRBV6-5, with D unresolved. Germline CDR1 is MNHEY and CDR2 is SVGAGI. The CDR3 extends over 11 amino acids.

The chain carries TRBV20-1 and TRBJ1-2; D is undetermined. This CDR3 has 11 residues. Trimming pared 3 bases from V and 4 bases from J, leaving 6 bases between. Germline CDR1 and CDR2: DFQATT and SNEGSKA (reference sequence). The CDR3 DNA reads TGCAGTGCTAGCGAAATCTATGGCTACACCTTC. It specifies CSASEIYGYTF.

V usage is TRBV12-3 or TRBV12-4 and J usage is TRBJ1-6; no firm D call. There are 13 residues in the CDR3. Between the trimmed V and J ends, which lost 3 bases and 7 bases, there was a span of 7 bases. The CDR3 sequence: CASSLFDNSPLHF. The CDR3 DNA follows: TGTGCCAGCAGTTTGTTTGACAATTCACCCCTCCACTTT.

The rearrangement uses TRBV7-2 and TRBJ1-5; D is undetermined. The germline V and J ends were trimmed by 6 bases and 4 bases, with 10 bases remaining between them. This CDR3 region has 13 residues. Germline values: CDR1 SGHTA, CDR2 FQGNSA. CDR3: CASRQNTNQPQHF. Here the CDR3 DNA reads TGTGCCAGCAGACAGAATACTAATCAGCCCCAGCATTTT.

J is TRBJ2-5 and V is TRBV5-1; 7 bases are a match to TRBD1. The germline V gene encodes CDR1 SGHRS and CDR2 YFSETQ. Trimming cost V 3 bases and J 5 bases; bases outside gene matches: 10. The CDR3 spans 15 residues. CDR3 DNA sequence: TGCGCCAGCAGCTCCTTGACAGGGTCGGGGGAGACCCAGTACTTC. Encoded protein: CASSSLTGSGETQYF.

About this clone: Different DNA sequences within this sample yield the same CDR3. The chain employs TRBV30 and TRBJ2-7, with D maybe TRBD2 (6 bases). Germline V lookup: CDR1 GTSNPN, CDR2 SVGIG (reference sequence). V lost 1 base and J 2 bases, leaving 6 bases between the germline ends. This CDR3 region has 12 residues. The CDR3 DNA is TGTGCCTGGAGTGGCGGGACCTACGAGCAGTACGTC. Its protein product is CAWSGGTYEQYV.

The chain employs TRBV5-1 and TRBJ1-1; tentative D call: TRBD1 (5 bases). Germline V CDR1 and CDR2: SGHRS, YFSETQ. This CDR3 has 16 residues. Deletions cut 0 bases from V and 5 bases from J, with 17 bases between. The CDR3 coding sequence is TGCGCCAGCAGCTTGGGAGGGGCGGGAGGTTTGACTGAAGCTTTCTTT. Amino acids: CASSLGGAGGLTEAFF.

DNA for the CDR3: TGTGCCAGCTCGCCGGGACAGTCTAGCAATCAGCCCCAGCATTTT. Translation gives CASSPGQSSNQPQHF. The chain couples TRBV18 to TRBJ1-5; 7 bases align to TRBD1. Germline CDR1 KGHSH, CDR2 LQKENI. V lost 6 bases and J lost 0; bases outside the gene matches: 5. The CDR3 has 15 amino acids.

The rearrangement uses TRBV6-1 and TRBJ2-7; 8 bases fit TRBD1. The CDR3 consists of 13 residues. In germline, CDR1 is MNHNS, CDR2 SASEGT. V shed 2 bases and J 6 bases; nucleotides not matched to a gene: 3. The CDR3 protein is CASSERQGLEQYV. The CDR3 nucleotides read TGTGCCAGCAGTGAAAGACAGGGGCTCGAGCAGTACGTC.

V is TRBV5-5 and J is TRBJ1-1; no clear D. The germline V gene encodes CDR1 SGHKS and CDR2 YYEKEE (reference sequence). Trimming shortened V by 2 bases and J by 1 base, and 6 bases separated the two germline ends. The CDR3 length is 13 residues. The CDR3 spells CASSFLSNTEAFF. As DNA, the CDR3 is TGTGCCAGCAGCTTCCTATCGAACACTGAAGCTTTCTTT.

V and J are TRBV28 and TRBJ2-1, with D perhaps TRBD1 (6 bases). This CDR3 comprises 14 residues. The V and J ends lost 7 bases and 0 bases respectively, with 10 bases between them. Germline V gives CDR1 MDHEN, CDR2 SYDVKM. CDR3 in DNA: TGTGCCAGCACACTCAGGGGCTCCTACAATGAGCAGTTCTTC. This sequence encodes CASTLRGSYNEQFF. Based on the CDR3 plus reference TRBV28 and TRBJ2-1, the full variable domain is DVKVTQSSRYLVKRTGEKVFLECVQDMDHENMFWYRQDPGLGLRLIYFSYDVKMKEKGDIPEGYSVSREKKERFSLILESASTNQTSMYLCASTLRGSYNEQFFGPGTRLTVL.

In its sample, this clone was seen once. The CDR3 sequence is CASSSGQVGQETQYF. The CDR3 nucleotides read TGCGCCAGCAGCAGCGGCCAGGTAGGCCAAGAGACCCAGTACTTC. V gene TRBV5-1 combines with J gene TRBJ2-5, with TRBD2 as a possible D gene (5 bases). CDR3 length equals 15 residues. Per germline, CDR1 SGHRS and CDR2 YFSETQ. V lost 4 bases and J lost 1, with 14 bases in between.

The chain has TRBV27 and TRBJ1-4; 7 bases map to TRBD1. The CDR3 spans 16 residues. In germline, CDR1 is MNHEY, CDR2 SMNVEV (reference sequence). The V gene end was trimmed by 6 bases and the J gene end by 8 bases; junction bases not matched to a gene: 15. The CDR3 is CASSRQGQLVWEKLFF. The CDR3 DNA follows: TGTGCCAGCAGCCGACAGGGTCAGCTTGTTTGGGAAAAACTGTTTTTT.

The chain recombines TRBV7-6 with TRBJ1-3; D is uncertain. The ends were cut back, 0 bases at V and 1 base at J, with 4 bases in the middle. The CDR3 is 14 amino acids. Germline CDR1 is SGHVS and CDR2 is FNYEAQ. Here the CDR3 reads CASSLAGSGNTIYF. CDR3 sequence (DNA): TGTGCCAGCAGCTTAGCAGGGTCTGGAAACACCATATATTTT. Based on the CDR3 plus reference TRBV7-6 and TRBJ1-3, the full variable domain is GAGVSQSPRYKVTKRGQDVALRCDPISGHVSLYWYRQALGQGPEFLTYFNYEAQQDKSGLPNDRFSAERPEGSISTLTIQRTEQRDSAMYRCASSLAGSGNTIYFGEGSWLTVV.

The gene calls are TRBV20-1 and TRBJ1-2, with D hard to call. V shed 3 bases and J shed 6 bases, with 5 bases lying between them. The germline gives CDR1 DFQATT, CDR2 SNEGSKA (reference sequence). The CDR3 consists of 10 residues. The chain's CDR3 is CSASGNGYTF. CDR3 bases: TGCAGTGCTAGCGGCAATGGCTACACCTTC.

The chain carries TRBV25-1 and TRBJ2-2, with D unclear. The CDR3 is 13 residues long. CDR1 MGHDK and CDR2 SYGVNS come from the germline V gene. Trimming shortened V by 4 bases and J by 1 base, and 4 bases separated the two germline ends. CDR3 region: CASSGKNTGELFF. The CDR3, as DNA: TGTGCCAGCAGTGGAAAGAACACCGGGGAGCTGTTTTTT.

This clone was seen once. V and J are TRBV10-1 and TRBJ2-3, with a possible D match to TRBD1 (6 bases). The CDR3 sequence is 14 residues long. V was cut by 6 bases and J by 0 bases, with 10 bases left in between. Germline V gene data show CDR1 as WNHNN and CDR2 as SYGVQD (reference sequence). This chain's CDR3 is CASSRDISTDTQYF. For the CDR3, the DNA is TGCGCCAGCAGCCGGGACATCAGCACAGATACGCAGTATTTT.

This clone appeared a single time. This chain uses TRBV12-3 or TRBV12-4 with TRBJ1-1, with D hard to call. Trimming removed 3 bases from V and 2 bases from J, with 7 bases in between. The CDR3 has 13 residues. This chain's CDR3 is CASSFAVNTEAFF. The CDR3 DNA sequence: TGTGCCAGCAGTTTTGCTGTTAACACTGAAGCTTTCTTT.